A single sample gave rise to the 17 T cell receptor beta chains below, sequenced in a study of blood T cell repertoires in COVID-19 (dated by TCRdb to 2018 to 2020). The library came from the immunoSEQ multiplex PCR assay. In its TCRdb copy, this immuneACCESS table keeps in-frame sequences only and misses some clones. Where compared with another copy, unresolved V genes explain less than half of these, and the others have no known cause. Within this sample are around 300,000 clones, with 70% to 90% of them counted one time only. Less than 15% of the sample rests with the top ten. Sequenced input: peripheral blood. The receptors were gathered from a woman in her seventies with COVID-19, enrolled during active disease.

The rearrangement links TRBV6-4 to TRBJ2-1, with 9 positions matching TRBD2. J was trimmed by 10 bases and V by 3 bases; bases with no gene match: 10. CDR1 is MRHNA, CDR2 SNTAGT, per germline. This CDR3 has 15 residues. The CDR3 spells CASSEERGDHWEQFF. The CDR3 nucleotides read TGTGCCAGCAGTGAAGAGCGGGGGGATCATTGGGAGCAGTTCTTC.

V usage is TRBV7-2 and J usage is TRBJ1-6; no definite D call. The CDR3 has 16 amino acids. V lost 1 base and J lost 0, with 7 bases in between. The germline V gene encodes CDR1 SGHTA and CDR2 FQGNSA. CDR3 in amino acids: CASSLGGSSYNSPLHF. CDR3 in DNA: TGTGCCAGCAGCTTAGGAGGGAGCTCCTATAATTCACCCCTCCACTTT.

V usage is TRBV14 and J usage is TRBJ1-2; D is perhaps TRBD1 (5 bases). The V end was cut by 3 bases, the J end by 6 bases, with 20 bases between. This CDR3 spans 16 amino acids. The germline gives CDR1 SGHDN, CDR2 FVKESK. The DNA for the CDR3 is TGTGCCAGCAGCCACCTTGTAGCAGGGTATAGGGATGGCTACACCTTC. Translation gives CASSHLVAGYRDGYTF.

The chain joins TRBV27 to TRBJ1-1; D possibly corresponds to TRBD1 (6 bases). This CDR3 comprises 14 residues. V dropped 6 bases and J dropped 7 bases, with 18 bases sitting between them. CDR1 and CDR2 (germline): MNHEY, SMNVEV (reference sequence). DNA for the CDR3: TGTGCCAGCAGCCCTCGGGCGGGGGCAGGTGAAGCTTTCTTT. It translates to CASSPRAGAGEAFF.

The genes are TRBV6-1 and TRBJ2-7; 8 bases align to TRBD1. CDR1 and CDR2 from the germline V gene are MNHNS and SASEGT. The junction had 4 bases not matched to a gene; V was cut back by 3 bases and J by 3 bases. CDR3 size: 14 residues. CDR3 protein: CASSDPGQDYEQYF. CDR3 DNA sequence: TGTGCCAGCAGTGACCCGGGACAGGACTACGAGCAGTACTTC.

The rearrangement links TRBV12-3 or TRBV12-4 to TRBJ1-2; tentatively, D is TRBD1 (5 bases). V was trimmed by 6 bases and J by 8 bases, leaving 13 bases between them. CDR3 length: 12 residues. The CDR3 loop reads CASSLTASGYTF. CDR3 in DNA: TGTGCCAGCAGCCTGACAGCTTCCGGCTACACCTTC.

The chain couples TRBV30 to TRBJ2-7, with a possible D match to TRBD1 (6 bases). The length of the CDR3 is 12 residues. The germline CDR1 and CDR2 sequences are GTSNPN and SVGIG (reference sequence). V lost 5 bases and J 2 bases, leaving 10 bases between the germline ends. CDR3 sequence (DNA): TGTGCCTGGGGCCAGGGGCCCTACGAGCAGTACTTC. This gives the protein CAWGQGPYEQYF.

The chain has TRBV5-4 and TRBJ2-1; tentative D call: TRBD1 (5 bases). Germline-derived CDR1 and CDR2 are SGHNT and YYREEE (reference sequence). The CDR3 consists of 14 residues. The ends were cut back, 2 bases at V and 8 bases at J, with 14 bases in the middle. CDR3: CASSFPRLGDEQFF. The CDR3 bases are TGTGCCAGCAGCTTCCCACGCCTAGGGGATGAGCAGTTCTTC.

The rearrangement links TRBV5-1 to TRBJ2-7; tentatively, D is TRBD1 (5 bases). Trimming shortened V by 4 bases and J by 2 bases, and 13 bases separated the two germline ends. From germline, CDR1 is SGHRS and CDR2 YFSETQ. This CDR3 comprises 14 residues. The CDR3 DNA sequence: TGCGCCAGCAGCACTCTCACACAGGCCTACGAGCAGTACTTC. Its translation is CASSTLTQAYEQYF.

This clone was detected only once. The chain links TRBV5-5 to TRBJ1-2; the D gene is possibly TRBD1 (6 bases). Germline V gene sequence: CDR1 SGHKS, CDR2 YYEKEE (reference sequence). The ends were cut back, 4 bases at V and 7 bases at J, with 11 bases in the middle. CDR3 length equals 12 residues. CDR3: CASSNREGGYTF. Written as DNA, the CDR3 is TGTGCCAGCAGCAACAGGGAGGGTGGCTACACCTTC.

For the CDR3, the DNA is TGTGCCAGCAACTCGGACAGGTCGAATGAGCAGTTCTTC. This sequence encodes CASNSDRSNEQFF. The chain carries TRBV9 and TRBJ2-1; 7 bases line up with TRBD1. The V gene's germline CDR1 is SGDLS and CDR2 YYNGEE. The V and J ends lost 6 bases and 7 bases, in that order; junction bases with no gene match: 7. This CDR3 has 13 residues. The complete variable domain, with remaining parts taken from reference TRBV9 and TRBJ2-1, reads DSGVTQTPKHLITATGQRVTLRCSPRSGDLSVYWYQQSLDQGLQFLIQYYNGEERAKGNILERFSAQQFPDLHSELNLSSLELGDSALYFCASNSDRSNEQFFGPGTRLTVL.

The CDR3 sequence: CATSRDRVGDQPQHF. The CDR3, as DNA: TGTGCCACCAGTCGGGACAGGGTGGGGGATCAGCCCCAGCATTTT. The chain recombines TRBV24-1 with TRBJ1-5; 9 bases agree with TRBD1. V was pared by 6 bases and J by 5 bases, with 7 bases of the junction left unmatched. Germline V gene lookup returns CDR1 KGHDR and CDR2 SFDVKD. This CDR3 region has 15 residues.

The V call is TRBV7-9, the J call TRBJ2-7; 7 positions agree with TRBD2. This CDR3 has 17 residues. Per the germline V gene, CDR1 is SEHNR and CDR2 is FQNEAQ (reference sequence). Germline trimming cut 4 bases from V and 1 base from J; bases unmatched to any gene: 13. CDR3 region: CASSSRGYGGTSYEQYF. The CDR3 nucleotides are TGTGCCAGCAGCTCCCGCGGGTACGGGGGGACGTCCTACGAGCAGTACTTC.

This sequence joins TRBV6-5 and TRBJ2-7, with 9 bases identical to TRBD1. The germline CDR1 and CDR2 sequences are MNHEY and SVGAGI. The CDR3 spans 14 residues. The J segment lost 2 bases and the V segment lost 6 bases, leaving 5 bases of the junction unmatched. The CDR3 loop is CASRTGTGTYEQYF. In nucleotides, the CDR3 is TGTGCCAGCAGAACAGGGACAGGGACCTACGAGCAGTACTTC.

This clone was seen once. This rearrangement joins TRBV9 to TRBJ1-2; 10 bases map to TRBD1. V lost 7 bases and J lost 5; bases outside the gene matches: 11. CDR3 length: 15 residues. Germline assignment: CDR1 SGDLS and CDR2 YYNGEE. The CDR3: CASGIPGTGEYGYTF. For the CDR3, the DNA is TGTGCCAGCGGAATTCCCGGGACAGGGGAGTATGGCTACACCTTC.

The chain employs TRBV5-6 and TRBJ2-7; 8 bases are shared with TRBD1. Germline V gene sequence: CDR1 SGHDT, CDR2 YYEEEE. The CDR3 length is 15 residues. Trimming took 6 bases from V and 2 from J; bases not matched to a gene: 10. The DNA of the CDR3 is TGTGCCAGCAACCTCCCCGGGACAGGAGCCTACGAGCAGTACTTC. Translated, it gives CASNLPGTGAYEQYF.

This clone is a singleton in its sample. The chain links TRBV28 to TRBJ2-1; perhaps TRBD2 as D (5 bases). Germline CDR1 is MDHEN and CDR2 is SYDVKM. CDR3 length: 15 amino acids. Trimming removed 3 bases from V and 5 bases from J, with 14 bases in between. The CDR3 DNA follows: TGTGCCAGCAGTTTGGCAGGAGCGGTAGACAATGAGCAGTTCTTC. This gives the protein CASSLAGAVDNEQFF.